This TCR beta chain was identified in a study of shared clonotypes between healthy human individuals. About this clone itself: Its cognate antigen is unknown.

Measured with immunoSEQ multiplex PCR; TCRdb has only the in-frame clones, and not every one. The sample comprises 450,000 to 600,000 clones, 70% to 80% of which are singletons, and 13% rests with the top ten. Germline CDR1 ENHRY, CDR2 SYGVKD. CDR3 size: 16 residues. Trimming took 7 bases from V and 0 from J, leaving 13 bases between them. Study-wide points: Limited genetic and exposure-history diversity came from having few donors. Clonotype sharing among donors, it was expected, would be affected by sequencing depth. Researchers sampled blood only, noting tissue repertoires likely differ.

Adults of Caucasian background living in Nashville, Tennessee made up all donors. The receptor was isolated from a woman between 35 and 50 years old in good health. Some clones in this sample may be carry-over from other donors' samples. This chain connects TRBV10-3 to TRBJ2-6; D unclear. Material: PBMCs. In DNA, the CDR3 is TGTGCCATCACCCAGACTGTATACTCTGGGGCCAACGTCCTGACTTTC. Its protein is CAITQTVYSGANVLTF.